This TCR beta chain is from a study of shared clonotypes between healthy human individuals. Assay: immunoSEQ multiplex PCR; the TCRdb copy retains only in-frame clones and omits some. The sample contains some 2,000,000 clones, 85% to 95% of which appear only once. Germline V gene lookup returns CDR1 MNHEY and CDR2 SMNVEV (reference sequence). CDR3 length equals 17 residues. Trimming shortened V by 6 bases and J by 0 bases, and 21 bases separated the two germline ends. The source of this sequence is a man aged 18 to 29 in good health. The sample taken for sequencing was naive CD4+ T cells sorted from blood. Subset denoted: CD45RA+ positively selected. V usage is TRBV27 and J usage is TRBJ2-7, with D perhaps being TRBD1 or TRBD2 (5 bases each). CDR3 region: CASSDLIPGRVSYEQYF. Here the CDR3 DNA reads TGTGCCAGCAGCGATCTCATCCCGGGACGGGTCTCCTACGAGCAGTACTTC.